Listed below are T cell receptor beta chains from one sample, sequenced in a study of T cells in narcolepsy. Assay: immunoSEQ multiplex PCR; the TCRdb copy retains only in-frame clones and omits some. Of about 24,000 clones in the sample, approximately 85% were seen once. Sequenced material: memory (CD45RA-) CD4+ T cells from blood. The origin of the receptors is a human donor in good health. Both conserved end residues are part of each CDR3. D genes are given only for firm matches. Where a row states a size, it is once, few, many or the class of an expanded clone; other rows omit it.

v_call: TRBV10-2
d_call: TRBD1
clone_size: .
j_call: TRBJ1-1
cdr3_nt: TGCGCCAGCAACCCAAAAGCTTCCGGGACAGGTAACACTGAAGCTTTCTTT
cdr3_aa: CASNPKASGTGNTEAFF

v_call: TRBV27
d_call: TRBD1
clone_size: .
j_call: TRBJ1-5
cdr3_nt: TGTGCCAGCAGAGCAAGGACAGGGGGTCAATATAGCAATCAGCCCCAGCATTTT
cdr3_aa: CASRARTGGQYSNQPQHF

v_call: TRBV7-2
d_call: .
clone_size: .
j_call: TRBJ2-5
cdr3_nt: TGTGCCAGCAGCTTAGGTTTGGGGGAGACCCAGTACTTC
cdr3_aa: CASSLGLGETQYF

v_call: TRBV25-1
d_call: TRBD1
clone_size: .
j_call: TRBJ1-3
cdr3_nt: TGTGCCAGCAGCCAGTCAGGGGGCCTCTCTGGAAACACCATATATTTT
cdr3_aa: CASSQSGGLSGNTIYF

v_call: TRBV19
d_call: TRBD1
clone_size: .
j_call: TRBJ2-3
cdr3_nt: TGTGCCAGTACCTCGCAGGGGGCAGATACGCAGTATTTT
cdr3_aa: CASTSQGADTQYF

v_call: TRBV6-5
d_call: .
clone_size: .
j_call: TRBJ2-7
cdr3_nt: TGTGCCAGCAGTTACTCGAATCTCCCAAAATACGAGCAGTACTTC
cdr3_aa: CASSYSNLPKYEQYF

v_call: TRBV29-1
d_call: .
clone_size: .
j_call: TRBJ1-4
cdr3_nt: TGCAGCGTTGCGGCGCAGGGGAGTGAAAAACTGTTTTTT
cdr3_aa: CSVAAQGSEKLFF

v_call: TRBV7-2
d_call: .
clone_size: .
j_call: TRBJ2-7
cdr3_nt: TGTGCCAGCAGCCCCTCCGGGGCTAGCTCCTACGAGCAGTACTTC
cdr3_aa: CASSPSGASSYEQYF

v_call: TRBV6-6
d_call: .
clone_size: .
j_call: TRBJ1-1
cdr3_nt: TGTGCCAGCAAGCCGGGGGGCGCGGGAACTGAAGCTTTCTTT
cdr3_aa: CASKPGGAGTEAFF

v_call: TRBV29-1
d_call: TRBD2
clone_size: .
j_call: TRBJ2-1
cdr3_nt: TGCAGCGTCTCAGGGACTAGCGGGTACAATGAGCAGTTCTTC
cdr3_aa: CSVSGTSGYNEQFF

v_call: TRBV28
d_call: TRBD1
clone_size: once
j_call: TRBJ2-1
cdr3_nt: TGTGCCAGCAGTTTATGGGGGACAGTCCCCTACAATGAGCAGTTCTTC
cdr3_aa: CASSLWGTVPYNEQFF

v_call: TRBV2
d_call: .
clone_size: once
j_call: TRBJ2-7
cdr3_nt: TGTGCCAGCACCACCGGGGGAGGGGGATACGAGCAGTACTTC
cdr3_aa: CASTTGGGGYEQYF

v_call: TRBV28
d_call: TRBD2
clone_size: .
j_call: TRBJ2-7
cdr3_nt: TGTGCCAGCAGTCTTAGCGGGAGGAGGAACGAGCAGTACTTC
cdr3_aa: CASSLSGRRNEQYF

v_call: TRBV7-5
d_call: .
clone_size: .
j_call: TRBJ2-3
cdr3_nt: TGTGCCAGCTGGGACTCCAGGGGAGATACGCAGTATTTT
cdr3_aa: CASWDSRGDTQYF

v_call: TRBV7-6
d_call: TRBD2
clone_size: .
j_call: TRBJ2-3
cdr3_nt: TGTGCCAGCAGCTTAGCTCTCTTTAGACTAGCGGGAGGGCCGTGCGATACGCAGTATTTT
cdr3_aa: CASSLALFRLAGGPCDTQYF

v_call: TRBV13
d_call: .
clone_size: .
j_call: TRBJ1-5
cdr3_nt: TGTGCCAGCAGCTTAATGAAGGAGCGCAATCAGCCCCAGCATTTT
cdr3_aa: CASSLMKERNQPQHF

v_call: TRBV5-1
d_call: TRBD2
clone_size: .
j_call: TRBJ2-7
cdr3_nt: TGCGCCAGCAGCTTGGCCCCTAGCGGAGGGGCCTACGAGCAGTACTTC
cdr3_aa: CASSLAPSGGAYEQYF

v_call: TRBV11-2
d_call: .
clone_size: few
j_call: TRBJ2-4
cdr3_nt: TGTGCCAGCAGCTACCCGGGAGTGGACATTCAGTACTTC
cdr3_aa: CASSYPGVDIQYF

v_call: TRBV5-4
d_call: TRBD1
clone_size: .
j_call: TRBJ2-2
cdr3_nt: TGTGCCAGCAGCCCCCGGCAGGGGGCTCTAAGTGGATCGGGGGAGCTGTTTTTT
cdr3_aa: CASSPRQGALSGSGELFF

v_call: TRBV27
d_call: .
clone_size: .
j_call: TRBJ2-6
cdr3_nt: TGTGCCAGCAGTTTATCGAGCTCTGGGGCCAACGTCCTGACTTTC
cdr3_aa: CASSLSSSGANVLTF

v_call: TRBV29-1
d_call: TRBD1
clone_size: once
j_call: TRBJ1-1
cdr3_nt: TGCAGAGTACAGGGGGCGGCAGGGGGAGCTTTCTTT
cdr3_aa: CRVQGAAGGAFF

v_call: TRBV14
d_call: .
clone_size: .
j_call: TRBJ2-1
cdr3_nt: TGTGCCACTTCCTGGTGGGGTTCCGATGAGCAGTTCTTC
cdr3_aa: CATSWWGSDEQFF

v_call: TRBV7-9
d_call: .
clone_size: .
j_call: TRBJ1-3
cdr3_nt: TGTGCCAGCAGCCCGAGACCTTCCTCTGGAAACACCATATATTTT
cdr3_aa: CASSPRPSSGNTIYF

v_call: TRBV6-1
d_call: .
clone_size: .
j_call: TRBJ2-3
cdr3_nt: TGTGCCAGCAGTGGAGAGGGGGGCACAGATACGCAGTATTTT
cdr3_aa: CASSGEGGTDTQYF

v_call: TRBV6-1
d_call: .
clone_size: .
j_call: TRBJ2-7
cdr3_nt: TGTGCCAGCAGAGGTGAGCGGAACCCCTACGAGCAGTACTTC
cdr3_aa: CASRGERNPYEQYF

v_call: TRBV10-3
d_call: .
clone_size: .
j_call: TRBJ1-1
cdr3_nt: TGTGCCATCAGTGACAGTGGTTCCCCAAACACTGAAGCTTTCTTT
cdr3_aa: CAISDSGSPNTEAFF

v_call: TRBV19
d_call: .
clone_size: .
j_call: TRBJ1-3
cdr3_nt: TGTGCCAGTAGTATATCAGCGATCTCTGGAAACACCATATATTTT
cdr3_aa: CASSISAISGNTIYF

v_call: TRBV11-2
d_call: .
clone_size: .
j_call: TRBJ1-2
cdr3_nt: TGTGCCAGCAGACCTACAGGAGACTATGGCTACACCTTC
cdr3_aa: CASRPTGDYGYTF

v_call: TRBV28
d_call: .
clone_size: few
j_call: TRBJ2-7
cdr3_nt: TGTGCCAGCAGTTTACTCATACAGGGAGGCGAGCAGTACTTC
cdr3_aa: CASSLLIQGGEQYF

v_call: TRBV4-2
d_call: .
clone_size: once
j_call: TRBJ1-3
cdr3_nt: TGTGCCAGCAGCCAGACAGCGCTCTCTGGAAACACCATATATTTT
cdr3_aa: CASSQTALSGNTIYF

v_call: TRBV5-1
d_call: .
clone_size: .
j_call: TRBJ2-2
cdr3_nt: TGCGCCAGCCGGTGGGCATCAGGGGAGCTGTTTTTT
cdr3_aa: CASRWASGELFF

v_call: TRBV4-1
d_call: .
clone_size: .
j_call: TRBJ2-3
cdr3_nt: TGTGCCAGCAGCCAAGCCGTAACGAAGGCAGATACGCAGTATTTT
cdr3_aa: CASSQAVTKADTQYF

v_call: TRBV11-2
d_call: .
clone_size: .
j_call: TRBJ1-1
cdr3_nt: TGTGCCAGCAGCTTAGATCGCGAGACGCCGGCTTTCTTT
cdr3_aa: CASSLDRETPAFF

v_call: TRBV6-1
d_call: .
clone_size: .
j_call: TRBJ1-2
cdr3_nt: TGTGCCAGCAGGGACAGCCTCGATGGCTACACCTTC
cdr3_aa: CASRDSLDGYTF

v_call: TRBV18
d_call: TRBD1
clone_size: once
j_call: TRBJ1-5
cdr3_nt: TGTGCCAGCTCACCAGGGACAGCGGATTTTCTGCCCCAGCATTTT
cdr3_aa: CASSPGTADFLPQHF

v_call: TRBV11-3
d_call: .
clone_size: .
j_call: TRBJ2-7
cdr3_nt: TGTGCCAGCAGCTTAGCTGACGGGAGCTCCTACGAGCAGTACTTC
cdr3_aa: CASSLADGSSYEQYF

v_call: TRBV6-1
d_call: .
clone_size: .
j_call: TRBJ2-6
cdr3_nt: TGTGCCAGCGGGGGGACAAGGGCTGGGGCCAACGTCCTGACTTTC
cdr3_aa: CASGGTRAGANVLTF

v_call: TRBV25-1
d_call: TRBD1
clone_size: .
j_call: TRBJ2-7
cdr3_nt: TGTGCCAGCAGTGCCCACCGAGGACAGGGAGGCTACGAGCAGTACTTC
cdr3_aa: CASSAHRGQGGYEQYF

v_call: TRBV19
d_call: TRBD1
clone_size: .
j_call: TRBJ2-5
cdr3_nt: TGTGCCAGTAGTGTATCCCGGGACAGGGAAGAGACCCAGTACTTC
cdr3_aa: CASSVSRDREETQYF

v_call: TRBV28
d_call: .
clone_size: few
j_call: TRBJ1-1
cdr3_nt: TGTGCCAGCTGTAGGAACACTGAAGCTTTCTTT
cdr3_aa: CASCRNTEAFF

v_call: TRBV5-4
d_call: .
clone_size: once
j_call: TRBJ2-1
cdr3_nt: TGTGCCAGCAGCTTGGGGGTCGGCTTAGTGGGGAATGAGCAGTTCTTC
cdr3_aa: CASSLGVGLVGNEQFF

v_call: TRBV5-1
d_call: .
clone_size: once
j_call: TRBJ2-5
cdr3_nt: TGCGCCAGCAGCTTAAATACGGGAGCTACGGAGACCCAGTACTTC
cdr3_aa: CASSLNTGATETQYF

v_call: TRBV7-9
d_call: .
clone_size: few
j_call: TRBJ1-1
cdr3_nt: TGTGCCAGCAGCTTATACGGGAACACTGAAGCTTTCTTT
cdr3_aa: CASSLYGNTEAFF

v_call: TRBV5-4
d_call: TRBD2
clone_size: .
j_call: TRBJ2-1
cdr3_nt: TGTGCCAGCAGCCCCCGGGGGGGAAATGAGCAGTTCTTC
cdr3_aa: CASSPRGGNEQFF

v_call: TRBV7-2
d_call: .
clone_size: .
j_call: TRBJ1-5
cdr3_nt: TGTGCCAGCAGCTTAGAAGAGGGTCAGCCCCAGCATTTT
cdr3_aa: CASSLEEGQPQHF

v_call: TRBV21-1
d_call: .
clone_size: .
j_call: TRBJ1-3
cdr3_nt: TGTGCCAGCAGCAACAGAAAGGGCCCTGGAAACACCATATATTTT
cdr3_aa: CASSNRKGPGNTIYF